This TCR beta chain was obtained from a study of blood T cell repertoires in COVID-19 (dated by TCRdb to 2020 to 2022). Looking at the study overall: Samples covering the acute and convalescent phases of COVID-19 were provided by collaborators in the United States, Italy and Spain. The samples were drawn from the first 160 participants of the ongoing ImmuneRACE study and from 950 to 1,500 subjects provided by 6 global collaborators. The repertoires were released in a freely available public database intended as a resource for research on the immune response to SARS-CoV-2. The material from the prospective study consisted of cDNA or gDNA derived from T cells, B-cell-depleted T cells, or PBMCs. The dataset comprised deeply sampled blood TCRbeta repertoires from subjects exposed to, actively infected with, or recovered from COVID-19. Sample metadata almost always included a de-identified subject ID, COVID-19 status, age in years and sex. Where HLA class I and class II types were available, the types were taken from metadata supplied by the sample provider, not from assay-based typing. Paper-wide results and their limitations: The amount of clinical and demographic metadata varied by source and participant and was provided uncurated.

Enrolling through a virtual design, the prospective study's participants ranged in age from roughly 18 to 90 years and lived across 24 United States geographic areas. In the prospective study, cohorts were assigned on the basis of participant-reported clinical history obtained from a screening survey and a study questionnaire. Exposed participants had been in contact, within 2 weeks of entering the study, with a person who had a PCR-confirmed or clinician-diagnosed case of COVID-19. In the prospective study, whole blood, serum and a nasopharyngeal or oropharyngeal swab were collected from each participant by mobile phlebotomists. Additional blood draws and questionnaires over a 2-month period could optionally be provided by prospective study participants. Before DNA extraction, prospective study blood samples were shipped either frozen or at room temperature. The immunoSEQ Assay, a bias-controlled multiplex PCR, was used to amplify TCRbeta CDR3 regions from genomic DNA. Turning to the authors' computational methods: The number of nucleated cells in each sample was estimated by amplification of reference gene primers within the assay. To quantify the absolute abundance of each unique TCRbeta CDR3 rearrangement, sequence reads were collapsed and filtered. For each sample, productive Simpson clonality was calculated as the square root of Simpson's diversity index over productive rearrangements. TCRdb took this table from immuneACCESS and kept in-frame rearrangements with V and J called. Such tables lack part of the clones; where checked against another copy, unresolved V genes explain under half of the gap, and the rest is unexplained. That table is the source of V, J and clone size, and D and trimming were worked out from the DNA. The sample table contains hundreds of thousands of clones; only one count was recorded for approximately 90% of them. The ten largest clones add up to approximately 1.5% of the sample.

CDR1 SEHNR and CDR2 FQNEAQ were looked up in the germline V gene (reference sequence). The CDR3 starts with the cysteine, ends with the phenylalanine, and has 13 residues. Of the read, only the CDR3 DNA is kept; its 39 bases are in frame from base 1. Trimming costs V 5 bases and J 0 bases, and their ends lie 7 bases apart. On this clone: No antigen is known for it. Per-nucleotide qualities are absent, and no much larger clonotype sits a single base away.

The TCR comes from a woman in her late teens or twenties who had been exposed to COVID-19. The receptor chain draws on TRBV7-9 and TRBJ2-5; the D gene is not confidently resolved. The specimen was PBMCs or T cells enriched from blood (not recorded which). The CDR3 reads as follows: CASSLTHQETQYF. The nucleotides are TGTGCCAGCAGCCTAACCCACCAAGAGACCCAGTACTTC.